This T cell receptor (beta chain) emerged from a study of cytomegalovirus exposure and HLA in healthy donors. Across the whole study: The same platform as the approximately 700 first-cohort repertoires was used for the 95 to 150 validation repertoires, a later analysis reported.

Produced via immunoSEQ multiplex PCR; TCRdb's table is partial and in-frame only. The sample comprises about 280,000 clones, roughly 90% of which are singletons, and approximately 0.9% rests with the top ten. It was the approximately 130-subject validation cohort, separate from the roughly 700-subject first cohort, to which the donors belonged. The CDR3 sequence is 13 residues long. Unmatched junction bases numbered 2, after V lost 3 bases and J lost 3 bases. Germline loops: CDR1 SGHDT, CDR2 YYEEEE. The V and J genes are TRBV5-6 and TRBJ2-7, with TRBD1 matching over 8 bases. The origin of this receptor is a woman under 30 in good health and CMV-seronegative. The sequenced sample was PBMCs. CDR3 protein: CASSWGQVYEQYF. Written as DNA, the CDR3 is TGTGCCAGCAGCTGGGGACAGGTCTACGAGCAGTACTTC.